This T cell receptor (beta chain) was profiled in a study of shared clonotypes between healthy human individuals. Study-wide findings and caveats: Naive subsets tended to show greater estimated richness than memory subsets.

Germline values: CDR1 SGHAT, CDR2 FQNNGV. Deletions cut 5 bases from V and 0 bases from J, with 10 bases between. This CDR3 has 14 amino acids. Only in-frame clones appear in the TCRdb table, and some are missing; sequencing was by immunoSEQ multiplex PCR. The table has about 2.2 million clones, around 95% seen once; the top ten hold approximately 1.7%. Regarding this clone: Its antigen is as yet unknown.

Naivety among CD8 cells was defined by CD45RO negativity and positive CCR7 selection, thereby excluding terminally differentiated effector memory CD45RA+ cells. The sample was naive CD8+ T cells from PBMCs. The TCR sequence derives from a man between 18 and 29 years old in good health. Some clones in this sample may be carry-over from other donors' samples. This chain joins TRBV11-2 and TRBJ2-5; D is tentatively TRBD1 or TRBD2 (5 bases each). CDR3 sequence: CASSPRDDQETQYF. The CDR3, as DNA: TGTGCCAGCAGCCCCCGGGACGACCAAGAGACCCAGTACTTC.